The rows below give T cell receptor beta chains drawn from one sample of a study of CD8 T cells in Susac syndrome. MiXCR was run by TCRdb on the immunoSEQ multiplex PCR reads, yielding one entry per CDR3 protein. Of under 200,000 distinct CDR3 sequences listed, roughly 95% are singletons. The sequenced material came from CD4+ T cells from PBMCs. The receptors were sampled from a human donor in good health. CDR3s include the opening cysteine and the closing phenylalanine or tryptophan. D genes are given only for firm matches. Expanded clones are given a class, and other clones once, few, many or no size at all.

d_gene	v_gene	j_gene	abundance	CDR3aa	CDR3nt
.	TRBV14	TRBJ1-2	.	CASSQGRSYGYTF	TGTGCCAGCAGCCAAGGGAGGTCCTATGGCTACACCTTC
TRBD2	TRBV20-1	TRBJ2-5	.	CSASGTIRETQYF	TGCAGTGCTAGCGGGACTATCCGGGAGACCCAGTACTTC
TRBD1	TRBV9	TRBJ2-6	.	CASSASGTGLSGANVLTF	TGTGCCAGCAGCGCGTCCGGGACAGGGCTCTCTGGGGCCAACGTCCTGACTTTC
.	TRBV20-1	TRBJ2-3	.	CSARAPDTQYF	TGCAGTGCTAGAGCGCCCGATACGCAGTATTTT
.	TRBV28	TRBJ2-4	once	CASSGETRQYF	TGTGCCAGCAGTGGAGAGACTAGACAGTACTTC
.	TRBV10-2	TRBJ1-5	.	CASSYGRGRDQPQHF	TGCGCCAGCAGTTACGGGAGGGGAAGGGATCAGCCCCAGCATTTT
.	TRBV29-1	TRBJ2-5	once	CSVDGGRQRGETQYF	TGCAGCGTTGATGGCGGACGGCAGAGAGGGGAGACCCAGTACTTC
.	TRBV20-1	TRBJ2-3	.	CSARGSADTQYF	TGCAGTGCTAGGGGGTCGGCAGATACGCAGTATTTT
TRBD2	TRBV29-1	TRBJ2-4	once	CSVEQGGEGIQYF	TGCAGCGTTGAACAAGGAGGGGAGGGCATTCAGTACTTC
.	TRBV6-5	TRBJ2-5	once	CASSYSPDVTQYF	TGTGCCAGCAGTTACTCCCCTGACGTGACCCAGTACTTC
.	TRBV29-1	TRBJ2-7	.	CSVGGLGEQYF	TGCAGCGTGGGGGGTTTGGGGGAGCAGTACTTC
.	TRBV2	TRBJ2-5	.	CASSFTNQETQYF	TGTGCCAGCAGTTTCACTAACCAAGAGACCCAGTACTTC
.	TRBV29-1	TRBJ2-2	.	CSVDLGGPGELFF	TGCAGCGTTGACCTGGGGGGCCCCGGGGAGCTGTTTTTT
TRBD1	TRBV7-2	TRBJ2-3	.	CASSHQTGKVDTQYF	TGTGCCAGCAGCCACCAGACAGGGAAGGTAGATACGCAGTATTTT
.	TRBV6-5	TRBJ2-3	.	CASNQSPDTQYF	TGTGCCAGCAATCAATCTCCAGATACGCAGTATTTT
.	TRBV20-1	TRBJ2-1	.	CIPSRGFNEQFF	TGCATCCCCAGTCGGGGGTTCAATGAGCAGTTCTTC
.	TRBV20-1	TRBJ2-3	.	CSARLTGSHTQYF	TGCAGTGCTAGACTTACAGGGTCACATACGCAGTATTTT
.	TRBV10-3	TRBJ2-5	.	CAIRSVGDQETQYF	TGTGCCATCAGGTCTGTGGGGGACCAAGAGACCCAGTACTTC
.	TRBV6-5	TRBJ1-2	.	CASRTVSYGYTF	TGTGCCAGCCGGACAGTCTCCTATGGCTACACCTTC
.	TRBV5-6	TRBJ2-1	once	CASSGGQYNEQFF	TGTGCCAGCAGCGGCGGGCAATACAATGAGCAGTTCTTC
.	TRBV30	TRBJ1-3	.	CAWSGGDHTIYF	TGTGCCTGGAGTGGAGGGGATCACACCATATATTTT
.	TRBV11-2	TRBJ1-2	few	CASSLDGDYGYTF	TGTGCCAGCAGCTTAGATGGGGACTATGGCTACACCTTC
.	TRBV10-1	TRBJ1-2	.	CASSPSRQYGYTF	TGCGCCAGCAGCCCCTCCCGACAGTATGGCTACACCTTC
.	TRBV7-9	TRBJ2-7	.	CASSRLGGIYEQYF	TGTGCCAGCAGCCGTTTGGGGGGTATCTACGAGCAGTACTTC
.	TRBV6-5	TRBJ2-3	.	CASSYRRTDTQYF	TGTGCCAGCAGTTACAGGCGCACAGATACGCAGTATTTT
.	TRBV25-1	TRBJ2-3	.	CASSELSTDTQYF	TGTGCCAGCAGTGAATTGAGCACAGATACGCAGTATTTT
.	TRBV7-2	TRBJ1-2	.	CASSPGGLYYGYTF	TGTGCCAGCAGCCCGGGGGGGCTGTACTATGGCTACACCTTC
TRBD2	TRBV15	TRBJ2-3	.	CATSRDGDSGRLSDTQYF	TGTGCCACCAGCAGAGATGGTGATAGCGGGAGACTATCAGATACGCAGTATTTT
.	TRBV12-3/TRBV12-4	TRBJ2-1	.	CASSFSLSGARENEQFF	TGTGCCAGCAGTTTTAGTCTATCGGGGGCCCGTGAAAATGAGCAGTTCTTC
.	TRBV21-1	TRBJ2-7	.	CASSSHRGFYEQYF	TGTGCCAGCAGCAGCCACCGGGGGTTCTACGAGCAGTACTTC
.	TRBV28	TRBJ1-2	.	CASSFPGAGYGYTF	TGTGCCAGCAGTTTCCCGGGGGCTGGGTATGGCTACACCTTC
.	TRBV29-1	TRBJ2-6	few	CSVGVSGANVLTF	TGCAGCGTTGGGGTCTCTGGGGCCAACGTCCTGACTTTC
.	TRBV28	TRBJ2-6	.	CASRLGGRANVLTF	TGTGCCAGCAGATTAGGAGGACGGGCCAACGTCCTGACTTTC
.	TRBV6-6	TRBJ1-5	.	CASSLRGGQPQHF	TGTGCCAGCAGTCTCAGGGGCGGTCAGCCCCAGCATTTT
.	TRBV12-3/TRBV12-4	TRBJ2-1	.	CASSLNRWNEQFF	TGTGCCAGCAGTTTGAACCGCTGGAATGAGCAGTTCTTC
.	TRBV12-3/TRBV12-4	TRBJ1-1	.	CASSFYYGEANTEAFF	TGTGCCAGCAGTTTTTATTACGGGGAGGCGAACACTGAAGCTTTCTTT
.	TRBV7-2	TRBJ2-7	.	CASSLGGVATPSGEQYF	TGTGCCAGCAGCTTAGGAGGGGTGGCGACCCCAAGTGGGGAGCAGTACTTC
.	TRBV11-2	TRBJ2-1	.	CASSLGRVGYNEQFF	TGTGCCAGCAGCTTAGGGAGGGTGGGGTACAATGAGCAGTTCTTC
TRBD1	TRBV15	TRBJ2-2	.	CATSRLRDSANTGELFF	TGTGCCACCAGCAGACTGAGGGACAGCGCGAACACCGGGGAGCTGTTTTTT
.	TRBV20-1	TRBJ1-2	once	CSASIGGQRDLSYGYTF	TGCAGTGCTAGTATAGGGGGGCAGAGGGACCTGAGCTATGGCTACACCTTC
TRBD1	TRBV15	TRBJ1-2	.	CATSRAGTGANYGYTF	TGTGCCACCAGCAGGGCCGGGACAGGGGCTAACTATGGCTACACCTTC
.	TRBV20-1	TRBJ2-1	.	CSAREEKGRAYNEQFF	TGCAGTGCTAGAGAGGAGAAGGGTCGGGCCTACAATGAGCAGTTCTTC